The 9 T cell receptor beta chains reported below all come from one sample, sequenced in a study of identical twins. TCRdb reprocessed the 5' RACE reads via MiXCR and lists one record per CDR3 protein. In the table there are roughly 570,000 distinct CDR3 sequences, 9.6% of which are singletons. These data are also associated with another study on yellow fever vaccine responses in identical twins.

The sample taken for sequencing was PBMCs. The receptors were sampled from a woman between 18 and 29 years old in good health.

This clonotype was seen ten or more times. At one end the junction does not follow the germline gene, possibly because of a read error. The V call is TRBV14, the J call TRBJ2-7; D remains ambiguous. This CDR3 has 13 amino acids. Germline CDR1 is SGHDN and CDR2 is FVKESK. The CDR3 is CASSQVRSYEQYF. The CDR3 nucleotides read TGCGCCAGCAGCCAAGTACGGTCCTACGAGCAGTACTTC.

This clonotype appeared a few times. This chain joins TRBV28 and TRBJ2-5; D may be TRBD2 (5 bases). V was clipped by 2 bases and J by 5 bases, with 18 bases between them. Germline V lookup: CDR1 MDHEN, CDR2 SYDVKM. CDR3 length equals 16 residues. DNA of the CDR3: TGTGCCAGCAGTTTAAGCGGCAAGATCCCCTCGGAGACCCAGTACTTC. Its translation: CASSLSGKIPSETQYF.

This clonotype has at least ten counts. V gene TRBV20-1 combines with J gene TRBJ2-5, with 7 bases lining up with TRBD2. CDR1 and CDR2 (germline): DFQATT, SNEGSKA (reference sequence). V shed 4 bases and J 4 bases; nucleotides not matched to a gene: 9. The CDR3 has 14 residues. CDR3 loop: CSATDLAGVETQYF. The CDR3 DNA sequence: TGCAGTGCTACGGACCTGGCGGGGGTAGAGACCCAGTACTTC.

This clonotype was recorded many times. This rearrangement joins TRBV4-2 to TRBJ2-1; the D call may be TRBD1 or TRBD2 (6 bases each). Germline V gene data show CDR1 as LGHNA and CDR2 as YNFKEQ. The V end lost 4 bases, the J end lost 4 bases, and 11 bases lay between the germline ends. CDR3 length equals 14 residues. The chain's CDR3 is CASSPGAQYNEQFF. The CDR3 nucleotides are TGTGCCAGCAGCCCGGGGGCTCAATACAATGAGCAGTTCTTC.

This clonotype was counted at least ten times. The chain employs TRBV7-2 and TRBJ2-1; 11 nucleotides line up with TRBD2. V was clipped by 5 bases and J by 5 bases; unmatched bases: 8. The CDR3 runs 16 residues. Germline-derived CDR1 and CDR2 are SGHTA and FQGNSA. The CDR3 sequence: CASSPSQTSGNNEQFF. CDR3 nucleotides: TGTGCCAGCAGCCCCTCCCAGACTAGCGGGAACAATGAGCAGTTCTTC. Drawing the rest from reference TRBV7-2 and TRBJ2-1, the complete variable domain is GAGVSQSPSNKVTEKGKDVELRCDPISGHTALYWYRQSLGQGLEFLIYFQGNSAPDKSGLPSDRFSAERTGGSVSTLTIQRTQQEDSAVYLCASSPSQTSGNNEQFFGPGTRLTVL.

This clonotype showed up many times. V is TRBV5-1 and J is TRBJ2-4; 9 positions match TRBD2. The germline V gene encodes CDR1 SGHRS and CDR2 YFSETQ. V lost 5 bases and J lost 5; bases outside the gene matches: 5. This CDR3 has 14 amino acids. Written as DNA, the CDR3 is TGCGCCAGCAGGGCGGGAGGGCCCGAAAACATTCAGTACTTC. Translating gives CASRAGGPENIQYF.

CDR3 amino acids: CASSYSISPANSYEQYF. The CDR3 DNA sequence: TGTGCCAGCAGTTACTCGATCTCCCCCGCTAACTCCTACGAGCAGTACTTC. The rearrangement uses TRBV6-5 and TRBJ2-7; D unclear. The CDR3 is 17 amino acids. The V gene lost 0 bases and the J gene lost 0 bases, with 15 bases spanning the gap. The germline gives CDR1 MNHEY, CDR2 SVGAGI.

This clonotype has at least ten counts. The V gene is TRBV7-2, the J gene TRBJ2-3; no definite D call. Germline CDR1 and CDR2: SGHTA and FQGNSA. Trimming stripped 2 bases from V and 4 bases from J, with 10 bases between. The CDR3 extends over 14 amino acids. As DNA, the CDR3 is TGTGCCAGCAGCTTAATGCCAGATCCAGATACGCAGTATTTT. Translation gives CASSLMPDPDTQYF.

This clonotype was seen at least ten times. The rearrangement links TRBV20-1 to TRBJ2-1; 14 nucleotides line up with TRBD2. Germline V gene lookup returns CDR1 DFQATT and CDR2 SNEGSKA (reference sequence). The CDR3 has 16 amino acids. Trimming took 6 bases from V and 10 from J; bases not matched to a gene: 14. The CDR3 DNA follows: TGCAGTGCCCGGACTAGCGGGAGGCCGGAACTGCTCGAGCAGTTCTTC. Encoded protein: CSARTSGRPELLEQFF.